The 20 T cell receptor beta chains below come from one sample, sequenced in a study of OX40 agonist ivuxolimab in advanced cancers. The assay was immunoSEQ multiplex PCR, and TCRdb's table has in-frame clones only and misses some. In the table there are tens of thousands of clones, roughly 88% of which are singletons. The material sequenced was CD4+ or CD8+ T cells sorted from blood, taken in a trial of the OX40 agonist ivuxolimab. All receptors derive from an adult with an advanced solid tumor such as melanoma, head and neck, liver or kidney cancer.

This chain joins TRBV25-1 and TRBJ1-2; unclear D gene. Germline CDR1 MGHDK, CDR2 SYGVNS. V was pared by 6 bases and J by 2 bases, with 13 bases between. This CDR3 contains 14 residues. The CDR3 region is CASSRNGGNYGYTF. The CDR3 DNA follows: TGTGCCAGCAGCCGAAACGGCGGGAACTATGGCTACACCTTC.

The V and J genes are TRBV5-4 and TRBJ2-6; possibly TRBD1 for D (6 bases). Germline V gene sequence: CDR1 SGHNT, CDR2 YYREEE (reference sequence). The CDR3 length is 18 residues. Deletions cut 0 bases from V and 0 bases from J, with 13 bases between. The CDR3 DNA reads TGTGCCAGCAGCTTGGCGGGCAGGGGCGTCTCTGGGGCCAACGTCCTGACTTTC. It is translated as CASSLAGRGVSGANVLTF.

This chain uses TRBV6-5 with TRBJ1-4; a weak D match, TRBD1 (5 bases). Germline V CDR1 and CDR2: MNHEY, SVGAGI. V was trimmed by 6 bases and J by 5 bases, leaving 13 bases between them. The CDR3 has 14 residues. CDR3 sequence: CASRFREGNEKLFF. CDR3 nucleotide sequence: TGTGCCAGCAGATTCCGGGAGGGGAATGAAAAACTGTTTTTT.

The sample holds a few counts of this clone. V usage is TRBV4-1 and J usage is TRBJ1-5, with D uncertain. Germline CDR1 is MGHRA and CDR2 is YSYEKL. This CDR3 spans 16 amino acids. V lost 4 bases to trimming and J lost 6 bases, with 19 bases between them. The CDR3 region has the DNA TGCGCCAGCAGCCCGCAACAGCGACTGTCCGCTCAGCCCCAGCATTTT. Amino acid sequence: CASSPQQRLSAQPQHF.

The chain joins TRBV2 to TRBJ1-3; D unclear. Germline CDR1 and CDR2: SNHLY and FYNNEI. The V and J ends lost 3 bases and 2 bases respectively, with 5 bases between them. CDR3 length equals 13 residues. As DNA, the CDR3 is TGTGCCAGCAGTGACGGGGCTGGAAACACCATATATTTT. Protein sequence: CASSDGAGNTIYF.

The chain recombines TRBV6-5 with TRBJ2-3, with D unresolved. CDR1 is MNHEY, CDR2 SVGAGI, per germline. Trimming shortened V by 0 bases and J by 6 bases, and 13 bases separated the two germline ends. CDR3 length: 15 amino acids. CDR3 nucleotides: TGTGCCAGCAGTTACTCGGTGGTCCGGTCGGATACGCAGTATTTT. Protein product: CASSYSVVRSDTQYF.

V gene TRBV28 combines with J gene TRBJ2-4, with 12 nucleotides matching TRBD1. The trim removed 4 bases at V and 7 bases at J, leaving 8 bases unmatched. The germline CDR1 and CDR2 sequences are MDHEN and SYDVKM. The CDR3 runs to 16 residues. In DNA, the CDR3 is TGTGCCAGCAGTTCACCGGGACAGGGGGCAGGGAACATTCAGTACTTC. This codes for CASSSPGQGAGNIQYF.

The chain recombines TRBV15 with TRBJ2-1; perhaps TRBD1 as D (6 bases). V lost 1 base to trimming and J lost 4 bases, with 14 bases between them. The CDR3 length is 16 residues. Germline V gene sequence: CDR1 LNHNV, CDR2 YYDKDF (reference sequence). The DNA of the CDR3 is TGTGCCACCAGCAGAGGGGGGCAGGGCGGATACAATGAGCAGTTCTTC. Protein product: CATSRGGQGGYNEQFF.

The chain joins TRBV7-6 to TRBJ2-3; no reliable D call. This CDR3 is built from 15 residues. The V end lost 5 bases, the J end lost 4 bases, and 16 bases lay between the germline ends. Germline CDR1 reads SGHVS; CDR2 reads FNYEAQ. As DNA, the CDR3 is TGTGCCAGCAGCCTCAGACTGGGGTCGGCAGATACGCAGTATTTT. Amino acids: CASSLRLGSADTQYF.

The chain carries TRBV7-3 and TRBJ2-3; possible D gene TRBD1, 6 bases. The CDR3 length is 15 residues. Trimming removed 3 bases at V and 2 bases at J, with 12 bases between. CDR1 is SGHTA, CDR2 FQGTGA, per germline. The CDR3 DNA is TGTGCCAGCAGCTTCTTGGGGGCCCACACAGATACGCAGTATTTT. The encoded protein is CASSFLGAHTDTQYF.

This clone was found once. The rearrangement joins TRBV11-3 to TRBJ2-3; tentative D call: TRBD2 (5 bases). Between the trimmed V and J ends, which lost 0 bases and 2 bases, there was a span of 9 bases. The CDR3 is 15 residues long. The germline gives CDR1 SGHNT, CDR2 YENEEA. CDR3 coding DNA: TGTGCCAGCAGCTTAGATGGGAGTTACACAGATACGCAGTATTTT. Translating gives CASSLDGSYTDTQYF.

The rearrangement links TRBV18 to TRBJ1-1; unclear D gene. The CDR3 covers 14 residues. V was cut by 4 bases and J by 3 bases, with 12 bases left in between. CDR1 and CDR2 from the germline V gene are KGHSH and LQKENI. The CDR3 nucleotides are TGTGCCAGCTCACGTTTAGGACGAGACACTGAAGCTTTCTTT. It translates to CASSRLGRDTEAFF.

The rearrangement joins TRBV9 to TRBJ1-6, with a tentative D call TRBD1 (5 bases). The CDR3 spans 15 residues. V lost 3 bases to trimming and J lost 5 bases, with 12 bases between them. Germline V gene lookup returns CDR1 SGDLS and CDR2 YYNGEE. This CDR3 is CASSEGTVNNSPLHF. Written as DNA, the CDR3 is TGTGCCAGCAGCGAGGGGACGGTTAATAATTCACCCCTCCACTTT.

As regards this clone: The sample carries other DNA sequences with the same CDR3. V usage is TRBV28 and J usage is TRBJ1-2; 11 bases match TRBD1. Germline V gene lookup returns CDR1 MDHEN and CDR2 SYDVKM. The CDR3 spans 13 residues. With V trimmed by 5 bases and J by 7 bases, 3 bases remained unmatched. CDR3 sequence: CASSSGTGGGYTF. The CDR3 DNA sequence: TGTGCCAGCAGTAGTGGGACAGGGGGTGGCTACACCTTC.

This clone occurred a few times. The genes are TRBV27 and TRBJ1-6; no definite D call. The CDR3 runs to 14 residues. Trimming shortened V by 5 bases and J by 6 bases, and 11 bases separated the two germline ends. CDR1 and CDR2 (germline): MNHEY, SMNVEV (reference sequence). The DNA of the CDR3 is TGTGCCAGCAGTGGAACTCAACTTAATTCACCCCTCCACTTT. Protein sequence: CASSGTQLNSPLHF.

This clone was observed a single time. The chain couples TRBV30 to TRBJ1-5, with TRBD1 matching 7 bases. With V trimmed by 3 bases and J by 2 bases, 4 bases remained unmatched. The CDR3 runs to 14 residues. CDR1 and CDR2 (germline): GTSNPN, SVGIG (reference sequence). This CDR3 is CAWSRRGGNQPQHF. CDR3 in DNA: TGTGCCTGGAGCCGCAGGGGGGGCAATCAGCCCCAGCATTTT.

The V gene is TRBV30, the J gene TRBJ1-3, with 9 bases identical to TRBD1. With 2 bases clipped from V and 7 bases from J, the junction kept 6 bases outside the gene matches. The CDR3 sequence is 14 residues long. Germline V gene data show CDR1 as GTSNPN and CDR2 as SVGIG (reference sequence). The CDR3 coding sequence is TGTGCCTGGAGTCCCGGGACAGGGAGGAACACCATATATTTT. Protein: CAWSPGTGRNTIYF.

This chain joins TRBV10-1 and TRBJ1-1, with D unclear. The V gene lost 2 bases and the J gene lost 4 bases, with 11 bases spanning the gap. Germline CDR1 is WNHNN and CDR2 is SYGVQD (reference sequence). The CDR3 is 14 amino acids. CDR3 sequence reads: CASSEHQAFTEAFF. DNA of the CDR3: TGCGCCAGCAGTGAGCACCAGGCTTTCACTGAAGCTTTCTTT.

The rearrangement links TRBV21-1 to TRBJ2-2; TRBD2 is taken as the D call from the table, unchecked against the DNA. TRBV21-1 is reported as a pseudogene. This CDR3 is built from 13 residues. CDR3 amino acids: CASVPSSAGELFF. CDR3 DNA: TGTGCCAGCGTACCCTCTAGCGCCGGGGAGCTGTTTTTT.

In its sample, this clone was seen a few times. This chain links TRBV7-9 with TRBJ2-3, with no clear D. Between the trimmed V and J ends, which lost 5 bases and 0 bases, there was a span of 9 bases. This CDR3 comprises 14 residues. Germline V gene sequence: CDR1 SEHNR, CDR2 FQNEAQ (reference sequence). Written as DNA, the CDR3 is TGTGCCAGCAGCCAGCGTGCTAGCACAGATACGCAGTATTTT. Protein: CASSQRASTDTQYF.